The 20 T cell receptor beta chains listed next were all sequenced from one sample in a study of T cells in tuberculosis. Only in-frame clones appear in the TCRdb table, and some are missing; sequencing was by immunoSEQ multiplex PCR. The data contain about 29,000 clones, over 90% of them singletons. The sequenced sample was PBMCs. Source of these receptors: a donor aged 10-29 years with latent tuberculosis or without tuberculosis infection.

The chain recombines TRBV27 with TRBJ1-5; D may be TRBD1 (5 bases). CDR3 length: 18 residues. Germline values: CDR1 MNHEY, CDR2 SMNVEV (reference sequence). V lost 4 bases to trimming and J lost 4 bases, with 23 bases between them. CDR3 sequence reads: CASSSIDTIIGGNQPQHF. The CDR3 DNA follows: TGTGCCAGCAGTTCAATCGACACGATTATCGGGGGTAATCAGCCCCAGCATTTT.

The chain uses TRBV27 and TRBJ2-3; the match to TRBD2 covers 10 bases. Germline CDR1 MNHEY, CDR2 SMNVEV (reference sequence). Trimming at V came to 6 bases and at J to 0 bases, leaving 3 bases not matched to a gene. The CDR3 contains 15 residues. DNA of the CDR3: TGTGCCAGCAGCAAACTAGCGGGGAGCACAGATACGCAGTATTTT. It specifies CASSKLAGSTDTQYF.

The J gene is TRBJ2-1, the V gene TRBV11-3; 8 nucleotides match TRBD1. Germline V CDR1 and CDR2: SGHNT, YENEEA. V lost 2 bases to trimming and J lost 8 bases; unmatched junction nucleotides: 5. CDR3 length: 14 residues. Written as DNA, the CDR3 is TGTGCCAGCAGCTTACGCAGGGGGCTCGATGAGCAGTTCTTC. It specifies CASSLRRGLDEQFF. The full variable domain, completed using reference TRBV11-3 and TRBJ2-1, is EAGVVQSPRYKIIEKKQPVAFWCNPISGHNTLYWYLQNLGQGPELLIRYENEEAVDDSQLPKDRFSAERLKGVDSTLKIQPAELGDSAVYLCASSLRRGLDEQFFGPGTRLTVL.

This chain joins TRBV7-9 and TRBJ1-6; 7 bases line up with TRBD1. CDR3 length: 15 amino acids. The trim removed 6 bases at V and 8 bases at J, leaving 10 bases unmatched. Germline values: CDR1 SEHNR, CDR2 FQNEAQ (reference sequence). The CDR3 DNA follows: TGTGCCAGCAGTCGATTGGGGCAGGGGGATTCACCCCTCCACTTT. It translates to CASSRLGQGDSPLHF.

This clone was seen only once. The rearrangement uses TRBV11-2 and TRBJ2-7; TRBD2 aligns across 11 bases. CDR1 and CDR2 (germline): SGHAT, FQNNGV. CDR3 length equals 14 residues. Trimming at V came to 7 bases and at J to 3 bases, leaving 5 bases not matched to a gene. DNA of the CDR3: TGTGCCAGCACCTCCACTAGCGGGGGCTACGAGCAGTACTTC. This gives the protein CASTSTSGGYEQYF. Variable domain in full (rest from reference TRBV11-2 and TRBJ2-7): EAGVAQSPRYKIIEKRQSVAFWCNPISGHATLYWYQQILGQGPKLLIQFQNNGVVDDSQLPKDRFSAERLKGVDSTLKIQPAKLEDSAVYLCASTSTSGGYEQYFGPGTRLTVT.

This clone has a single count. This chain joins TRBV7-9 and TRBJ1-3; 8 positions agree with TRBD1. J lost 2 bases, V lost 5 bases, and 5 bases had no gene match. This CDR3 spans 15 amino acids. From germline, CDR1 is SEHNR and CDR2 FQNEAQ (reference sequence). CDR3 nucleotides: TGTGCCAGCAGCCCGGGACAGGTTGCTGGAAACACCATATATTTT. This codes for CASSPGQVAGNTIYF.

The chain recombines TRBV9 with TRBJ1-1; TRBD1 matches 10 bases. The CDR3 contains 14 residues. CDR1 and CDR2 (germline): SGDLS, YYNGEE. The V gene end was trimmed by 3 bases and the J gene end by 5 bases; junction bases not matched to a gene: 4. The CDR3: CASSGADRGTEAFF. The CDR3 coding sequence is TGTGCCAGCAGCGGGGCGGACAGGGGGACTGAAGCTTTCTTT.

This clone came up once. The chain uses TRBV7-8 and TRBJ1-2; TRBD1 agrees at 9 bases. CDR3 size: 15 residues. The V gene end was trimmed by 4 bases and the J gene end by 8 bases; junction bases not matched to a gene: 11. The germline CDR1 and CDR2 sequences are SGHVS and FQNEAQ. CDR3 nucleotide sequence: TGTGCCAGCAGCTCGCGGGCTGGGGACAGGGCGGGCTACACCTTC. Translating it yields CASSSRAGDRAGYTF.

This chain links TRBV6-1 with TRBJ2-7, with D tentatively TRBD2 (7 bases). CDR1 MNHNS and CDR2 SASEGT come from the germline V gene. This CDR3 has 15 residues. Trimming cost V 3 bases and J 5 bases, with 17 bases left between them. The CDR3 coding sequence is TGTGCCAGCAGTGATTATGGGGGAGGGGGGAACGAGCAGTACTTC. Encoded protein: CASSDYGGGGNEQYF.

This chain links TRBV2 with TRBJ1-5, with 7 positions matching TRBD1. The CDR3 spans 15 residues. V was pared by 3 bases and J by 2 bases, with 4 bases of the junction left unmatched. Per the germline V gene, CDR1 is SNHLY and CDR2 is FYNNEI. In DNA form, the CDR3 reads TGTGCCAGCAGTGATAGGGGGCATGGCAATCAGCCCCAGCATTTT. It specifies CASSDRGHGNQPQHF.

CDR3 amino acids: CASSFVSQGAREQYF. In DNA, the CDR3 is TGCGCCAGCAGCTTTGTTTCGCAGGGGGCGCGTGAGCAGTACTTC. The chain has TRBV5-1 and TRBJ2-7, with 8 bases that match TRBD1. Germline loops: CDR1 SGHRS, CDR2 YFSETQ. There are 15 residues in the CDR3. V shed 2 bases and J 7 bases; nucleotides not matched to a gene: 11. The whole variable domain, remainder taken from reference TRBV5-1 and TRBJ2-7, is KAGVTQTPRYLIKTRGQQVTLSCSPISGHRSVSWYQQTPGQGLQFLFEYFSETQRNKGNFPGRFSGRQFSNSRSEMNVSTLELGDSALYLCASSFVSQGAREQYFGPGTRLTVT.

The table lists this clone with a few counts. V is TRBV19 and J is TRBJ1-2; 12 bases are shared with TRBD1. V shed 8 bases and J 7 bases; nucleotides not matched to a gene: 2. Per the germline V gene, CDR1 is LNHDA and CDR2 is SQIVND (reference sequence). CDR3 length: 12 amino acids. In DNA form, the CDR3 reads TGTGCCAGTGGGACAGGGGGCACTGGCTACACCTTC. Protein: CASGTGGTGYTF.

The genes are TRBV5-1 and TRBJ1-2; 10 bases line up with TRBD1. CDR1 is SGHRS and CDR2 is YFSETQ in the germline V gene. This CDR3 is built from 21 residues. J gave up 0 bases and V 1 base, and 18 bases lay outside the gene matches. CDR3 sequence reads: CASSLRVTGGVHDRTNYGYTF. CDR3 nucleotide sequence: TGCGCCAGCAGCTTGCGGGTGACAGGGGGCGTACATGACCGAACTAACTATGGCTACACCTTC.

This chain uses TRBV18 with TRBJ1-5, with D possibly matching TRBD1 (5 bases). Trimming took off 3 bases at V and 4 bases at J, with 13 bases between the two ends. CDR3 length: 15 residues. The germline CDR1 and CDR2 sequences are KGHSH and LQKENI. As DNA, the CDR3 is TGTGCCAGCTCACCTCAGGCGGGGCGGAATCAGCCCCAGCATTTT. Translated: CASSPQAGRNQPQHF.

The chain employs TRBV29-1 and TRBJ2-6; 8 positions agree with TRBD1. In germline, CDR1 is SQVTM, CDR2 ANQGSEA. The CDR3 has 18 residues. The junction had 9 bases not matched to a gene; V was cut back by 0 bases and J by 2 bases. Here the CDR3 DNA reads TGCAGCGTTGAAGATGCGGACAGGGTAGTGGCTGGGGCCAACGTCCTGACTTTC. Protein: CSVEDADRVVAGANVLTF.

V usage is TRBV11-3 and J usage is TRBJ2-1, with D possibly being TRBD2 (5 bases). CDR3 length equals 15 residues. V was trimmed by 4 bases and J by 6 bases, leaving 16 bases between them. Germline V gene lookup returns CDR1 SGHNT and CDR2 YENEEA. Here the CDR3 DNA reads TGTGCCAGCAGCTACCCTAGCAGACCCTCCAATGAGCAGTTCTTC. Protein: CASSYPSRPSNEQFF. Full variable domain (rest looked up from reference TRBV11-3 and TRBJ2-1): EAGVVQSPRYKIIEKKQPVAFWCNPISGHNTLYWYLQNLGQGPELLIRYENEEAVDDSQLPKDRFSAERLKGVDSTLKIQPAELGDSAVYLCASSYPSRPSNEQFFGPGTRLTVL.

This chain connects TRBV28 to TRBJ2-7; 7 bases match TRBD1. Germline CDR1 reads MDHEN; CDR2 reads SYDVKM. This CDR3 has 15 residues. The junction had 5 bases not matched to a gene; V was cut back by 3 bases and J by 0 bases. The DNA for the CDR3 is TGTGCCAGCAGTTTCCCGGGACAGCTCTCCTACGAGCAGTACTTC. Its protein is CASSFPGQLSYEQYF.

The V call is TRBV28, the J call TRBJ2-2; D is possibly TRBD2 (5 bases). From germline, CDR1 is MDHEN and CDR2 SYDVKM. CDR3 length equals 12 residues. Deletions cut 10 bases from V and 2 bases from J, with 8 bases between. DNA for the CDR3: TGTGCCACAAGCGGAAACACCGGGGAGCTGTTTTTT. Its protein is CATSGNTGELFF. Together with reference TRBV28 and TRBJ2-2, the CDR3 gives the full variable domain: DVKVTQSSRYLVKRTGEKVFLECVQDMDHENMFWYRQDPGLGLRLIYFSYDVKMKEKGDIPEGYSVSREKKERFSLILESASTNQTSMYLCATSGNTGELFFGEGSRLTVL.

J is TRBJ2-3 and V is TRBV9; 9 nucleotides match TRBD2. Germline trimming cut 4 bases from V and 9 bases from J; bases unmatched to any gene: 12. Per germline, CDR1 SGDLS and CDR2 YYNGEE. The CDR3 spans 15 residues. CDR3 bases: TGTGCCAGCAGCACCCGGGGAGCGGGGGGCGACACGCAGTATTTT. Translating it yields CASSTRGAGGDTQYF.

The J gene is TRBJ1-1, the V gene TRBV6-5; no firm D call. There are 15 residues in the CDR3. Trimming left V 2 bases short and J 2 bases short, with 12 bases between. Germline values: CDR1 MNHEY, CDR2 SVGAGI. The CDR3 sequence is CASSYVLGANTEAFF. DNA of the CDR3: TGTGCCAGCAGTTACGTTTTGGGAGCTAACACTGAAGCTTTCTTT.